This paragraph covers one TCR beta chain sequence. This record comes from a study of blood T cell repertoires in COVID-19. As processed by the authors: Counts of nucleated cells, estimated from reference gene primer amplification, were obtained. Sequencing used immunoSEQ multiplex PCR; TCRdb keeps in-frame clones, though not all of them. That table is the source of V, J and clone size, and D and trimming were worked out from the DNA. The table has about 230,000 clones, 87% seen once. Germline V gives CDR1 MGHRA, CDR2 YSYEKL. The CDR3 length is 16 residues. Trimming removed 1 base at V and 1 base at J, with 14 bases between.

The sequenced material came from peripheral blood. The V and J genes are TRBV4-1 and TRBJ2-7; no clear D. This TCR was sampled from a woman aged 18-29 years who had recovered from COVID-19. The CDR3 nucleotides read TGCGCCAGCAGCCAAGGAGGCGGTTACGGATCCTACGAGCAGTACTTC. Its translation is CASSQGGGYGSYEQYF.